The 27 T cell receptor beta chains below were found in one sample sequenced in a study of blood T cell repertoires in COVID-19. Measured with immunoSEQ multiplex PCR; TCRdb has only the in-frame clones, and not every one. Of roughly 200,000 clones listed, over 70% are singletons. The source material was peripheral blood. The source of these receptors is a man aged 35-49 years with acute or convalescent COVID-19.

The V call is TRBV7-2, the J call TRBJ1-1; the D gene is possibly TRBD1 (5 bases). The ends were cut back, 0 bases at V and 5 bases at J, with 10 bases in the middle. The CDR3 covers 14 residues. The germline V gene has CDR1 SGHTA and CDR2 FQGNSA. Here the CDR3 DNA reads TGTGCCAGCAGCTTAGCGCAGGGAGGAACTGAAGCTTTCTTT. This encodes CASSLAQGGTEAFF.

The V call is TRBV19, the J call TRBJ1-2, with 8 bases that match TRBD1. CDR3 length: 16 residues. Germline CDR1 reads LNHDA; CDR2 reads SQIVND (reference sequence). V shed 1 base, J shed 9 bases, and the junction held 13 bases outside the gene matches. CDR3 region: CASSIVGGRGLPSYTF. CDR3 bases: TGTGCCAGTAGTATAGTTGGAGGCAGGGGGCTTCCGAGCTACACCTTC. Looking up the rest from reference TRBV19 and TRBJ1-2 gives the full variable domain: DGGITQSPKYLFRKEGQNVTLSCEQNLNHDAMYWYRQDPGQGLRLIYYSQIVNDFQKGDIAEGYSVSREKKESFPLTVTSAQKNPTAFYLCASSIVGGRGLPSYTFGSGTRLTVV.

The gene calls are TRBV11-2 and TRBJ1-1; D is uncertain. V dropped 8 bases and J dropped 0 bases, with 7 bases sitting between them. CDR3 length: 12 amino acids. CDR1 is SGHAT and CDR2 is FQNNGV in the germline V gene. For the CDR3, the DNA is TGTGCCAGCGGGAGTCTGAACACTGAAGCTTTCTTT. This codes for CASGSLNTEAFF.

The chain joins TRBV2 to TRBJ1-2, with D unresolved. The V end was cut by 7 bases, the J end by 1 base, with 7 bases between. Germline CDR1 and CDR2: SNHLY and FYNNEI. The CDR3 covers 12 residues. The DNA of the CDR3 is TGTGCCAGCACCCCCAATAACTATGGCTACACCTTC. Residues: CASTPNNYGYTF.

The rearrangement uses TRBV7-8 and TRBJ2-2, with D possibly being TRBD1 (5 bases). The V end lost 2 bases, the J end lost 0 bases, and 16 bases lay between the germline ends. Germline CDR1 SGHVS, CDR2 FQNEAQ. This CDR3 has 18 amino acids. The DNA of the CDR3 is TGTGCCAGCAGCTTACACACAGGAGATCCTTCGAACACCGGGGAGCTGTTTTTT. This encodes CASSLHTGDPSNTGELFF.

J is TRBJ2-2 and V is TRBV27, with 8 bases lining up with TRBD1. V shed 3 bases, J shed 0 bases, and the junction held 6 bases outside the gene matches. CDR1 and CDR2 from the germline V gene are MNHEY and SMNVEV (reference sequence). The length of the CDR3 is 17 residues. Here the CDR3 DNA reads TGTGCCAGCAGTTTCGGGACAGGTCAGGCGAACACCGGGGAGCTGTTTTTT. Translating gives CASSFGTGQANTGELFF.

There are a few counts of this clone. The V call is TRBV14, the J call TRBJ1-2, with D tentatively TRBD1 (6 bases). CDR3 length: 15 amino acids. Trimming removed 1 base at V and 0 bases at J, with 9 bases between. Per the germline V gene, CDR1 is SGHDN and CDR2 is FVKESK. CDR3 DNA sequence: TGTGCCAGCAGCCAAGCAGAGGGGGCTAACTATGGCTACACCTTC. It encodes CASSQAEGANYGYTF.

This clone was seen only once. The chain links TRBV9 to TRBJ2-1, with D possibly being TRBD1 (6 bases). Trimming took 2 bases from V and 8 from J, leaving 14 bases between them. CDR3 length: 14 residues. Germline lookup yields CDR1 SGDLS and CDR2 YYNGEE. The CDR3 DNA is TGTGCCAGCAGCGTCCTAGGACAGAGCGATGAGCAGTTCTTC. This gives the protein CASSVLGQSDEQFF.

The V gene is TRBV27, the J gene TRBJ1-6, with D possibly TRBD1 on 5 matching bases. Trimming left V 3 bases short and J 8 bases short, with 20 bases between. Germline V gives CDR1 MNHEY, CDR2 SMNVEV (reference sequence). This CDR3 spans 17 amino acids. The CDR3 sequence is CASSFYPGHGGDSPLHF. In nucleotides, the CDR3 is TGTGCCAGCAGTTTTTATCCAGGCCACGGAGGGGATTCACCCCTCCACTTT.

The V and J genes are TRBV28 and TRBJ2-7; 9 bases agree with TRBD1. V lost 4 bases, J lost 2 bases, and 6 bases stayed unmatched. The germline V gene has CDR1 MDHEN and CDR2 SYDVKM. There are 15 residues in the CDR3. The CDR3 DNA is TGTGCCAGCAGTTCGTCGGGACAGGGAACCTACGAGCAGTACTTC. Its protein is CASSSSGQGTYEQYF.

This clone was seen more than once but under ten times. As DNA, the CDR3 is TGTGCCATCAAAAATACAGGGGTCACTGAAGCTTTCTTT. Translation: CAIKNTGVTEAFF. The chain joins TRBV10-3 to TRBJ1-1, with 7 bases lining up with TRBD1. V shed 7 bases, J shed 4 bases, and the junction held 6 bases outside the gene matches. Germline V gives CDR1 ENHRY, CDR2 SYGVKD. The CDR3 runs to 13 residues.

The chain uses TRBV10-1 and TRBJ2-1, with D perhaps TRBD1 (6 bases). Trimming took off 0 bases at V and 4 bases at J, with 13 bases between the two ends. This CDR3 has 16 amino acids. Germline V lookup: CDR1 WNHNN, CDR2 SYGVQD (reference sequence). The CDR3 region is CASSESNRVTYNEQFF. The CDR3 coding sequence is TGCGCCAGCAGTGAGTCGAACAGGGTAACGTACAATGAGCAGTTCTTC.

The gene calls are TRBV7-2 and TRBJ2-1, with TRBD2 as a possible D gene (6 bases). Trimming took off 1 base at V and 9 bases at J, with 10 bases between the two ends. The CDR3 loop spans 13 amino acids. Germline V gene sequence: CDR1 SGHTA, CDR2 FQGNSA. CDR3 in DNA: TGTGCCAGCAGCTTAGGGACTACGGGTGAGCAGTTCTTC. Amino acids: CASSLGTTGEQFF.

The CDR3 region is CASSLTGKNIQYF. CDR3 coding DNA: TGTGCCAGCAGCCTTACCGGGAAAAACATTCAGTACTTC. This sequence joins TRBV5-6 and TRBJ2-4, with D unresolved. The V end lost 4 bases, the J end lost 4 bases, and 9 bases lay between the germline ends. The V gene's germline CDR1 is SGHDT and CDR2 YYEEEE. The CDR3 is 13 residues long.

In DNA form, the CDR3 reads TGTGCCAGCAGCTTGTATAAGGGCGGGAAGGGCGGCACCGGGGAGCTGTTTTTT. Translating gives CASSLYKGGKGGTGELFF. The chain couples TRBV5-8 to TRBJ2-2, with D possibly matching TRBD2 (6 bases). Germline CDR1 SGHTS, CDR2 YDEGEE. The CDR3 contains 18 residues. The V gene lost 1 base and the J gene lost 4 bases, with 20 bases spanning the gap.

The gene calls are TRBV4-1 and TRBJ2-3, with D tentatively TRBD2 (6 bases). Trimming cost V 2 bases and J 0 bases, with 15 bases left between them. The V gene's germline CDR1 is MGHRA and CDR2 YSYEKL. The CDR3 covers 17 residues. The CDR3 DNA follows: TGCGCCAGCAGCCAACAAGCCCGGGGGTATAGCACAGATACGCAGTATTTT. Translated: CASSQQARGYSTDTQYF.

This CDR3 is CASSRKPSNHEQFF. DNA for the CDR3: TGTGCCAGTAGTAGAAAACCTAGCAACCATGAGCAGTTCTTC. This chain connects TRBV19 to TRBJ2-1; possibly TRBD2 for D (5 bases). This CDR3 is built from 14 residues. V lost 4 bases and J 8 bases, leaving 15 bases between the germline ends. Germline V gene data show CDR1 as LNHDA and CDR2 as SQIVND (reference sequence).

The V and J genes are TRBV28 and TRBJ1-2, with 7 bases matching TRBD1. CDR3 length: 13 amino acids. Germline values: CDR1 MDHEN, CDR2 SYDVKM. J lost 4 bases, V lost 7 bases, and 6 bases had no gene match. The CDR3 DNA reads as TGTGCCAGCACCAGGGGGGACCTCTATGGCTACACCTTC. Translating it yields CASTRGDLYGYTF.

This rearrangement joins TRBV28 to TRBJ2-7, with D possibly TRBD1 on 5 matching bases. CDR3 length: 15 residues. Trimming left V 2 bases short and J 1 base short, with 12 bases between. Germline V gene data show CDR1 as MDHEN and CDR2 as SYDVKM. The CDR3 reads CASSLVQASSYEQYF. The CDR3 DNA reads TGTGCCAGCAGTTTAGTACAGGCCTCTTCCTACGAGCAGTACTTC.

A note on this clone: The sample holds other DNA sequences that translate to the same CDR3. This rearrangement joins TRBV6-5 to TRBJ1-6, with 8 bases identical to TRBD1. The V segment lost 5 bases and the J segment 4 bases; nucleotides outside the gene matches: 1. CDR1 MNHEY and CDR2 SVGAGI come from the germline V gene. This CDR3 spans 14 amino acids. The CDR3 is CASSRQGYNSPLHF. In DNA, the CDR3 is TGTGCCAGCAGTAGACAGGGGTATAATTCACCCCTCCACTTT.

V is TRBV7-2 and J is TRBJ2-7; 8 nucleotides line up with TRBD1. Germline V gene data show CDR1 as SGHTA and CDR2 as FQGNSA. The CDR3 is made up of 13 amino acids. The J segment lost 5 bases and the V segment lost 5 bases, leaving 5 bases of the junction unmatched. This CDR3 reads CASSLRQGNEQYF. CDR3 in DNA: TGTGCCAGCAGCCTTCGACAGGGGAACGAGCAGTACTTC.

J is TRBJ2-7 and V is TRBV5-1; 12 bases match TRBD1. CDR3 length: 14 residues. The V segment lost 6 bases and the J segment 7 bases; nucleotides outside the gene matches: 8. Germline V gene lookup returns CDR1 SGHRS and CDR2 YFSETQ. CDR3: CASTAGQGAREQYF. The CDR3 DNA sequence: TGCGCCAGCACCGCGGGACAGGGGGCGCGGGAGCAGTACTTC.

This rearrangement joins TRBV11-3 to TRBJ2-2; D is perhaps TRBD1 (6 bases). There are 14 residues in the CDR3. The ends were cut back, 0 bases at V and 7 bases at J, with 9 bases in the middle. Germline V gene sequence: CDR1 SGHNT, CDR2 YENEEA. The DNA for the CDR3 is TGTGCCAGCAGCTTAGAGGGGGCCGGCGGGGAGCTGTTTTTT. Translation: CASSLEGAGGELFF.

This sequence joins TRBV6-5 and TRBJ2-3, with D possibly matching TRBD1 (6 bases). The CDR3 extends over 15 amino acids. The ends were cut back, 6 bases at V and 2 bases at J, with 15 bases in the middle. The V gene's germline CDR1 is MNHEY and CDR2 SVGAGI. The CDR3 DNA reads as TGTGCCAGCAGGGACGGACAGCCGATCACAGATACGCAGTATTTT. Translated: CASRDGQPITDTQYF.

The chain has TRBV15 and TRBJ2-1; 9 nucleotides line up with TRBD1. The germline CDR1 and CDR2 sequences are LNHNV and YYDKDF (reference sequence). The junction had 1 base not matched to a gene; V was cut back by 3 bases and J by 7 bases. CDR3 length: 13 residues. The CDR3 here is CATSRGQGNEQFF. In DNA form, the CDR3 reads TGTGCCACCAGCAGGGGACAGGGAAATGAGCAGTTCTTC.

The chain is built from TRBV27 and TRBJ1-2; 11 bases map to TRBD1. There are 15 residues in the CDR3. V lost 3 bases, J lost 8 bases, and 8 bases stayed unmatched. Germline V CDR1 and CDR2: MNHEY, SMNVEV (reference sequence). CDR3 in amino acids: CASSFWGQGVLGYTF. The CDR3 DNA is TGTGCCAGCAGTTTCTGGGGACAGGGGGTTTTAGGCTACACCTTC.

The V gene is TRBV6-5, the J gene TRBJ1-1; 10 bases match TRBD1. This CDR3 has 13 amino acids. Germline-derived CDR1 and CDR2 are MNHEY and SVGAGI. Trimming removed 6 bases from V and 10 bases from J; junction bases left unmatched: 8. CDR3 sequence reads: CASSPDRGRVAFF. CDR3 in DNA: TGTGCCAGCAGCCCAGACAGGGGGCGGGTAGCTTTCTTT.